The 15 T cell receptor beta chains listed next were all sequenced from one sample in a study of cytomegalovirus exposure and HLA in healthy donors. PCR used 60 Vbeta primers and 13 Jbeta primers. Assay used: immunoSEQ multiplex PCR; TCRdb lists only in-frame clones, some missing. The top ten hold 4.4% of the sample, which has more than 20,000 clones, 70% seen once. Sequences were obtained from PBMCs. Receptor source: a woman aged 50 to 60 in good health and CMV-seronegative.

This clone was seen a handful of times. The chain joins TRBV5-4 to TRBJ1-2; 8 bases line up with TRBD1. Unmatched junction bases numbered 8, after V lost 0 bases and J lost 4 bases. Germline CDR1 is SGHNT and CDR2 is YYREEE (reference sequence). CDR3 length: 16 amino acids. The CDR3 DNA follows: TGTGCCAGCAGCTTGGGTACCGGGACAGGAATCTATGGCTACACCTTC. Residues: CASSLGTGTGIYGYTF.

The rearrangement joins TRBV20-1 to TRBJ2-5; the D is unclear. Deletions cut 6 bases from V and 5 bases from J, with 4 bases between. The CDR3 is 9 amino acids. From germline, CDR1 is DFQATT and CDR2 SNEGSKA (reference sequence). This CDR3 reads CSAPETQYF. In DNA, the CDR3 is TGCAGTGCCCCGGAGACCCAGTACTTC.

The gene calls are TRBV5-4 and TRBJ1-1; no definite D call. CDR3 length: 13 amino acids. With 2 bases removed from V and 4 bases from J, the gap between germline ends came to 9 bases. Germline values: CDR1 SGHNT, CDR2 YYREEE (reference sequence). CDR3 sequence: CASSFNEVTEAFF. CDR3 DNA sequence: TGTGCCAGCAGCTTTAATGAGGTCACTGAAGCTTTCTTT. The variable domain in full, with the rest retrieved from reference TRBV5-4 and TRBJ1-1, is ETGVTQSPTHLIKTRGQQVTLRCSSQSGHNTVSWYQQALGQGPQFIFQYYREEENGRGNFPPRFSGLQFPNYSSELNVNALELDDSALYLCASSFNEVTEAFFGQGTRLTVV.

CDR3 bases: TGTGCCAGCAGCCCCCGTGTCTCTGGAAACACCATATATTTT. Its translation is CASSPRVSGNTIYF. This sequence joins TRBV5-6 and TRBJ1-3, with D unclear. The CDR3 covers 14 residues. CDR1 and CDR2 from the germline V gene are SGHDT and YYEEEE. The V and J ends lost 4 bases and 0 bases respectively, with 8 bases between them.

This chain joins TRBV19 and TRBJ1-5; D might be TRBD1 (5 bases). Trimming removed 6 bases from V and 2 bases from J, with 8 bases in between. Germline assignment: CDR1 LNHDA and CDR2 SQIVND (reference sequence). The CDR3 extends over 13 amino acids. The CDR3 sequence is CASRTVGNQPQHF. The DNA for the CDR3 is TGTGCCAGTAGGACAGTTGGCAATCAGCCCCAGCATTTT. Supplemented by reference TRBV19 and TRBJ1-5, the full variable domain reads DGGITQSPKYLFRKEGQNVTLSCEQNLNHDAMYWYRQDPGQGLRLIYYSQIVNDFQKGDIAEGYSVSREKKESFPLTVTSAQKNPTAFYLCASRTVGNQPQHFGDGTRLSIL.

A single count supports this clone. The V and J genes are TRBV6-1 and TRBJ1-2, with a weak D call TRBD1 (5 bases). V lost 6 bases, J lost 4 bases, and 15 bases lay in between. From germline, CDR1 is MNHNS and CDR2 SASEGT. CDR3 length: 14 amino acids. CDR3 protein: CASRGLNTPYGYTF. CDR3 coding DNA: TGTGCCAGCAGGGGACTAAATACGCCCTATGGCTACACCTTC.

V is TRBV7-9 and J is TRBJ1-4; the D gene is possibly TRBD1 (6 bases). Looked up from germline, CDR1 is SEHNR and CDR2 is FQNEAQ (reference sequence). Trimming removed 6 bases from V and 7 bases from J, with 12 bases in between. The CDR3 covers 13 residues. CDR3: CASRGTTAEKLFF. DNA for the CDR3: TGTGCCAGCAGGGGGACAACTGCTGAAAAACTGTTTTTT. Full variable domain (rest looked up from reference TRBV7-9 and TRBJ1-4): DTGVSQNPRHKITKRGQNVTFRCDPISEHNRLYWYRQTLGQGPEFLTYFQNEAQLEKSRLLSDRFSAERPKGSFSTLEIQRTEQGDSAMYLCASRGTTAEKLFFGSGTQLSVL.

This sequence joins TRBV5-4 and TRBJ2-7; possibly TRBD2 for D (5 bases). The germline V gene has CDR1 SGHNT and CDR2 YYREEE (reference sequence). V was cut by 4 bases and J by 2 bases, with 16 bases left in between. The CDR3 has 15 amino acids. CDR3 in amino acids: CASSPQLGGTYEQYF. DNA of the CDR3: TGTGCCAGCAGCCCACAGCTAGGAGGTACCTACGAGCAGTACTTC. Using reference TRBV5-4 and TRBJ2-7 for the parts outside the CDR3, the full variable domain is ETGVTQSPTHLIKTRGQQVTLRCSSQSGHNTVSWYQQALGQGPQFIFQYYREEENGRGNFPPRFSGLQFPNYSSELNVNALELDDSALYLCASSPQLGGTYEQYFGPGTRLTVT.

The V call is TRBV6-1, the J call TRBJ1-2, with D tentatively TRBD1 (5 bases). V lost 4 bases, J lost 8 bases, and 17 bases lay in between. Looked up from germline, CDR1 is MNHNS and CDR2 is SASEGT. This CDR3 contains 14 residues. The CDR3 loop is CASSGIQVLSGYTF. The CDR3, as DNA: TGTGCCAGCAGTGGAATACAGGTTTTGTCGGGCTACACCTTC.

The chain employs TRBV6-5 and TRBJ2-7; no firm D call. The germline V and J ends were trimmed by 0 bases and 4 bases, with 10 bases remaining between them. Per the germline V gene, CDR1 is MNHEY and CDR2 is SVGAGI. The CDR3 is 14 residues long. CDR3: CASSYSLIPYEQYF. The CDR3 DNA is TGTGCCAGCAGTTACTCTCTAATCCCTTACGAGCAGTACTTC.

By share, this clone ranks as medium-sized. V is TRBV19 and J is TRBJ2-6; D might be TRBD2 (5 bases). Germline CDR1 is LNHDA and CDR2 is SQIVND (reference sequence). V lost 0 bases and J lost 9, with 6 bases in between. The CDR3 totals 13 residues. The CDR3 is CASSIDEGNVLTF. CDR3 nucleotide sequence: TGTGCCAGTAGTATAGATGAGGGCAACGTCCTGACTTTC.

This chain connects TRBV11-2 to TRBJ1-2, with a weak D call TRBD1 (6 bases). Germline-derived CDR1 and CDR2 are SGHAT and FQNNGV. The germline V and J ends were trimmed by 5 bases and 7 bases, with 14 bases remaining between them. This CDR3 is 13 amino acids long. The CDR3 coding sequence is TGTGCCAGCAGCGGTAGTCAGGGGCTTGGCTACACCTTC. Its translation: CASSGSQGLGYTF.

Here the CDR3 DNA reads TGTGCCAGCAGTGCTCGGGACAGGGGGAACATTCAGTACTTC. Amino acids: CASSARDRGNIQYF. The chain links TRBV6-5 to TRBJ2-4; 11 bases line up with TRBD1. The trim removed 5 bases at V and 7 bases at J, leaving 4 bases unmatched. Germline loops: CDR1 MNHEY, CDR2 SVGAGI. The CDR3 consists of 14 residues.

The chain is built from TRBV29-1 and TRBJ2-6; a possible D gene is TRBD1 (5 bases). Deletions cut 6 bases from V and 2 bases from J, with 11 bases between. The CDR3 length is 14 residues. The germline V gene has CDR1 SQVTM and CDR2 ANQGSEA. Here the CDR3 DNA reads TGCAGCGTGGAACAGGTTGCTGGGGCCAACGTCCTGACTTTC. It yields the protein CSVEQVAGANVLTF.

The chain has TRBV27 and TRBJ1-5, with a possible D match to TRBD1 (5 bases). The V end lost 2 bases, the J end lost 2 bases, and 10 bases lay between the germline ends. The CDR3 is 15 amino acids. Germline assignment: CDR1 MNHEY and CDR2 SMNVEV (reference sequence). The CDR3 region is CASSLIWGGNQPQHF. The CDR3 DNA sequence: TGTGCCAGCAGTTTAATCTGGGGGGGCAATCAGCCCCAGCATTTT.